This T cell receptor beta chain was recovered during a study of kidney transplant recipient with SARS-CoV-2 infection. The table lists this clonotype with many counts. The CDR3 extends over 14 amino acids. V lost 6 bases and J lost 3; bases outside the gene matches: 5. CDR1 MRHNA and CDR2 SNTAGT come from the germline V gene. TCRdb recomputed calls from the reads with MiXCR, one row per CDR3 protein. The sample lists 200,000 to 250,000 distinct CDR3 sequences; 29% were seen once. This receptor was obtained from a male patient between 25 and 39 years old who had COVID-19 and was a kidney transplant recipient. Some T cells may possibly be graft donor cells. The rearrangement joins TRBV6-4 to TRBJ1-1; 9 bases match TRBD1. The sample here was a blood sample, taken at baseline and between days 110 and 120 from a kidney transplant recipient. The CDR3 protein is CASRRTGADTEAFF. The CDR3 nucleotides read TGTGCCAGCAGACGGACAGGGGCGGACACTGAAGCTTTCTTT.